Listed below are T cell receptor beta chains from one sample, sequenced in a study of beta chain features in type 1 diabetes. Data came from immunoSEQ multiplex PCR; TCRdb stores just in-frame clones and leaves some out. In the table there are 250,000 to 350,000 clones, 14% of which are singletons. The sample consisted of central memory CD4+ T cells from blood. The receptors originated from a man aged 25 to 40 in good health. Both conserved end residues are part of each CDR3. D genes are given only for firm matches. The listing skips clone size in some rows; elsewhere it reads once, few, many or a size class.

j_call | clone_size | d_call | v_call | cdr3_nt | cdr3_aa
TRBJ2-1 | few | TRBD2 | TRBV11-2 | TGTGCCAGCAGCTTCCTTCTTGCGGGAGGTAGAAATGAGCAGTTCTTC | CASSFLLAGGRNEQFF
TRBJ2-5 | few | TRBD2 | TRBV6-5 | TGTGCCAGCAGTCCCCGGGGGGGAGAGACCCAGTACTTC | CASSPRGGETQYF
TRBJ2-7 | . | TRBD1 | TRBV18 | TGTGCCAGCTCAGCCGGGACAGGGATGTACGAGCAGTACTTC | CASSAGTGMYEQYF
TRBJ2-7 | few | . | TRBV4-2 | TGTGCCAGCAGCCGGAGGCAGGGGGGGCATGACTACGAGCAGTACTTC | CASSRRQGGHDYEQYF
TRBJ2-3 | few | TRBD2 | TRBV5-1 | TGCGCCAGCAGCTTAAGAGCGGGAGGATCGGGTTCGGACACAGATACGCAGTATTTT | CASSLRAGGSGSDTDTQYF
TRBJ2-1 | . | TRBD2 | TRBV7-6 | TGTGCCAGCAGCTACCAGACTTCTAGCGGGAGTGCCAATGAGCAGTTCTTC | CASSYQTSSGSANEQFF
TRBJ1-2 | . | . | TRBV19 | TGTGCCAGTGTCATTGGCGGGGGGAACTATGGCTACACCTTC | CASVIGGGNYGYTF
TRBJ1-1 | . | TRBD1 | TRBV7-8 | TGTGCCAGCAGTGGGACAGGGATGAACACTGAAGCTTTCTTT | CASSGTGMNTEAFF
TRBJ1-2 | . | . | TRBV2 | TGTGCCACTTCCGGGACCGGGTCCTATGGCTACACCTTC | CATSGTGSYGYTF
TRBJ1-1 | few | . | TRBV7-3 | TGTGCCAGCAGCTTTGGTCGCAGAAACACTGAAGCTTTCTTT | CASSFGRRNTEAFF
TRBJ1-6 | . | . | TRBV29-1 | TGCAGCGTTTCCGGGACCCCAGATTCACCCCTCCACTTT | CSVSGTPDSPLHF
TRBJ1-5 | . | . | TRBV30 | TGTGCCTGGAGTTTGGGGGTAGGTCGCAATCAGCCCCAGCATTTT | CAWSLGVGRNQPQHF
TRBJ1-1 | few | . | TRBV9 | TGTGCCAGCAGCCCCTCAAATCGGGGCAGTGAAGCTTTCTTT | CASSPSNRGSEAFF
TRBJ2-3 | few | . | TRBV2 | TGTGCCAGCAGTGAAAGGGTCCGCACAGATACGCAGTATTTT | CASSERVRTDTQYF
TRBJ1-2 | . | . | TRBV5-1 | TGCGCCAGCAGCTTGGATACAGCGTCCTATGGCTACACCTTC | CASSLDTASYGYTF
TRBJ2-3 | few | . | TRBV7-8 | TGTGCCAGCAGCTTTTCGACTCGCACAGATACGCAGTATTTT | CASSFSTRTDTQYF
TRBJ2-3 | many | TRBD2 | TRBV28 | TGTGCCAGCAGTGGGACTAGGGGCGCGGATACGCAGTATTTT | CASSGTRGADTQYF
TRBJ2-5 | . | TRBD2 | TRBV14 | TGTGCCAGCAGCCAAGATTTTCTAGCGGGGTACGAGACCCAGTACTTC | CASSQDFLAGYETQYF
TRBJ1-3 | few | . | TRBV6-5 | TGTGCCAGCAGCCGAGAGAGCTCTGGAAACACCATATATTTT | CASSRESSGNTIYF
TRBJ1-2 | . | TRBD1 | TRBV30 | TGTGCCTGGAGTGGCAGGGGGGATGGCTACACCTTC | CAWSGRGDGYTF
TRBJ1-6 | . | TRBD1 | TRBV7-6 | TGTGCCAGCAGCCAGACAGGACAGGGACTTTCACCCCTCCACTTT | CASSQTGQGLSPLHF
TRBJ2-2 | . | TRBD2 | TRBV2 | TGTGCCAGCAGTAGGACTAGCGGGGTAACCGGGGAGCTGTTTTTT | CASSRTSGVTGELFF
TRBJ2-3 | . | TRBD2 | TRBV5-4 | TGTGCCAGCAGCCTAACCACGGGACTAGCGGGGTCAGATACGCAGTATTTT | CASSLTTGLAGSDTQYF
TRBJ2-2 | few | TRBD1 | TRBV7-6 | TGTGCCAGCAGCTGGGGACAGGGACGGACCGGGGAGCTGTTTTTT | CASSWGQGRTGELFF
TRBJ2-7 | many | . | TRBV7-9 | TGTGCCAGCAGCTTCGGGGGGCTTGCCTCCTACGAGCAGTACTTC | CASSFGGLASYEQYF
TRBJ1-1 | few | . | TRBV30 | TGTGCCTGGAGTGTTTGGGGGGCCCAGATGAACACTGAAGCTTTCTTT | CAWSVWGAQMNTEAFF
TRBJ1-1 | . | TRBD1 | TRBV30 | TGTGCCTGGTCCGGGACAGGGGGCGCGAGAGCTTTCTTT | CAWSGTGGARAFF
TRBJ2-1 | many | . | TRBV10-3 | TGTGCCATCAGCCAAGGGGCAGGCTACAATGAGCAGTTCTTC | CAISQGAGYNEQFF
TRBJ1-1 | . | . | TRBV6-5 | TGTGCCAGCAGTGCCCAGGTGAACACTGAAGCTTTCTTT | CASSAQVNTEAFF
TRBJ1-1 | few | . | TRBV6-5 | TGTGCCAGCATAGGACAGACGAACACTGAAGCTTTCTTT | CASIGQTNTEAFF
TRBJ1-1 | . | . | TRBV6-5 | TGTGCCAGCAGTCTGAGGACGGGCTCTGAAGCTTTCTTT | CASSLRTGSEAFF
TRBJ1-2 | . | . | TRBV27 | TGTGCCAGCAGTTTCCGTGATCTATCTGGCTACACCTTC | CASSFRDLSGYTF
TRBJ1-3 | many | . | TRBV29-1 | TGCAGCGTTGACGAGGGGCGAAGTGGAAACACCATATATTTT | CSVDEGRSGNTIYF
TRBJ1-2 | . | . | TRBV19 | TGTGCCAGTACCCCAGTAGCCCTATCGGACACAGGATACTATGGCTACACCTTC | CASTPVALSDTGYYGYTF
TRBJ2-2 | few | TRBD2 | TRBV19 | TGTGCCAGCCTTGACGGCGGGGGTATTACCGGGGAGCTGTTTTTT | CASLDGGGITGELFF
TRBJ2-3 | few | . | TRBV9 | TGTGCCAGCAGCGTAGATCCCTCCGGGGGTACGCAGTATTTT | CASSVDPSGGTQYF
TRBJ1-2 | few | TRBD1 | TRBV29-1 | TGCAGCGTTGAAGGGACAGGGTTGGGGTGTTATGGCTACACCTTC | CSVEGTGLGCYGYTF
TRBJ1-2 | . | TRBD1 | TRBV6-5 | TGTGCCAGCAGTGAAGACAGGGTGTCTGGCTACACCTTC | CASSEDRVSGYTF
TRBJ1-1 | few | . | TRBV4-1 | TGCGCCAGCAGCCAAGAACTGAACACTGAAGCTTTCTTT | CASSQELNTEAFF
TRBJ2-2 | medium-sized | . | TRBV5-1 | TGCGCCAGCAGCCCGGACCCAGGGTCGTTTACGAACACCGGGGAGCTGTTTTTT | CASSPDPGSFTNTGELFF
TRBJ2-5 | . | TRBD2 | TRBV11-3 | TGTGCCAGCAGCTTTGGTAGCGGGGCGCAAGAGACCCAGTACTTC | CASSFGSGAQETQYF
TRBJ2-1 | . | TRBD2 | TRBV4-1 | TGCGCCAGCAGCCAAGATGGGACTAGCGGGGGGGCCCGGGAGCAGTTCTTC | CASSQDGTSGGAREQFF
TRBJ2-1 | . | . | TRBV4-1 | TGCGCCAGCAGCCAAGAAAACCCCCCGGGGTCCCGGGAAATTGAGCAGTTCTTC | CASSQENPPGSREIEQFF
TRBJ2-5 | . | . | TRBV10-2 | TGCGCCAGCAGTGAGACGGTGAAAGAGACCCAGTACTTC | CASSETVKETQYF
TRBJ2-5 | once | . | TRBV4-3 | TGCGCCAGCAGCCAAGATACTAGAGAGACCCAGTACTTC | CASSQDTRETQYF
TRBJ2-2 | many | . | TRBV21-1 | TGTGCCAGCAGCAAAGAGGGGGCTAAGGGCGGGGAGCTGTTTTTT | CASSKEGAKGGELFF
TRBJ1-2 | . | . | TRBV28 | TGTGCCAGCAGTTCCGGGCGCCAGGGAGGGTACTATGGCTACACCTTC | CASSSGRQGGYYGYTF
TRBJ1-2 | . | TRBD1 | TRBV30 | TGTGCCTGGAGCCCTGGACAGGGGGCGTTCAACTATGGCTACACCTTC | CAWSPGQGAFNYGYTF
TRBJ2-1 | few | . | TRBV4-2 | TGTGCCAGCAGCCAAGAAGGGGCCAATGAGCAGTTCTTC | CASSQEGANEQFF
TRBJ2-1 | few | TRBD2 | TRBV30 | TGTGGCAGCGGGAACTACAATGAGCAGTTCTTC | CGSGNYNEQFF
TRBJ1-4 | . | . | TRBV10-3 | TGTGCCACCCGGACGATGGGGGCTAATGAAAAACTGTTTTTT | CATRTMGANEKLFF